This T cell receptor beta chain came from a study of control samples from healthy donors and cancer patients. V was pared by 4 bases and J by 5 bases, with 11 bases between. The V gene's germline CDR1 is SGHNT and CDR2 YYREEE (reference sequence). The CDR3 runs to 13 residues. Method: immunoSEQ multiplex PCR; TCRdb's copy keeps in-frame clones and lacks some. The data show some 130,000 clones, roughly 92% seen once. This chain links TRBV5-4 with TRBJ2-3; possibly TRBD2 for D (5 bases). The source of this sequence is a man between 18 and 29 years old in good health. Sequenced sample: blood. CDR3 nucleotide sequence: TGTGCCAGCAGCCGCGTACTAGAAGATACGCAGTATTTT. This translates into CASSRVLEDTQYF.